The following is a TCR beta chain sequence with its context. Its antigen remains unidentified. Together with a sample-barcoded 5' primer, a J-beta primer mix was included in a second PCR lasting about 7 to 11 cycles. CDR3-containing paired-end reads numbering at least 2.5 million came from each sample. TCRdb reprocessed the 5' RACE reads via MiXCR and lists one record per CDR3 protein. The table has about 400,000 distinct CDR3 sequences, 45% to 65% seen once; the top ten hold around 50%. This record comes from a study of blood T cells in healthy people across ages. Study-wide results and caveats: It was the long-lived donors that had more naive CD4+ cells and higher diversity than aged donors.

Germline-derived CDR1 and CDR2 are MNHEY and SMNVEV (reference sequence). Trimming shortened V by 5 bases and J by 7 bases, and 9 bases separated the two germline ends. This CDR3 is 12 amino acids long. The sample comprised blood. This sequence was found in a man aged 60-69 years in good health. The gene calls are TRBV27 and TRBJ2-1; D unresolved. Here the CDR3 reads CASSTPTNEQFF. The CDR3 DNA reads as TGTGCCAGCAGTACCCCCACAAATGAGCAGTTCTTC.